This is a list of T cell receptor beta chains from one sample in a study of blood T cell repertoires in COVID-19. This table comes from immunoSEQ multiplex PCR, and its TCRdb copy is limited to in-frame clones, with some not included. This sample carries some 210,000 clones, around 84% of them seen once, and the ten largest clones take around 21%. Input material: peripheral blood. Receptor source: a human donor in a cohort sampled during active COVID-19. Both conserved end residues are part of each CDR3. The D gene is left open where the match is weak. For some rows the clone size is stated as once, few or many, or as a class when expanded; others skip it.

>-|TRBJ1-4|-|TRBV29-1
CSVELSDSKLFF
TGCAGCGTTGAACTCTCGGACAGCAAACTGTTTTTT
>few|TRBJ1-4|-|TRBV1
CTSSQNTGLTPLGNEKLFF
TGCACCAGCAGCCAAAATACAGGGTTAACCCCACTGGGTAATGAAAAACTGTTTTTT
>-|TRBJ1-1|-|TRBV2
CASTWGLVDTEAFF
TGTGCCAGCACGTGGGGGCTCGTGGACACTGAAGCTTTCTTT
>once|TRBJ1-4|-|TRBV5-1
CASSLHTGSTNEKLFF
TGCGCCAGCAGCCTTCATACAGGGAGCACTAATGAAAAACTGTTTTTT
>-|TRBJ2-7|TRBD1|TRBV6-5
CASSLDRDGEQYF
TGTGCCAGCAGTTTGGACAGGGACGGCGAGCAGTACTTC
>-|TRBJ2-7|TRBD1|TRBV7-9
CASSSIRDRAYEQYF
TGTGCCAGCAGCTCAATCCGGGACAGAGCCTACGAGCAGTACTTC
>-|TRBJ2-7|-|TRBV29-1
CSAGGGQGSYEQYF
TGCAGCGCCGGGGGGGGACAGGGATCCTACGAGCAGTACTTC
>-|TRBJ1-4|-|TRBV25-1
CASSEVSTTNEKLFF
TGTGCCAGCAGTGAAGTGAGTACGACTAATGAAAAACTGTTTTTT
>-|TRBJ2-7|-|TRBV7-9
CASSSSALRYEQYF
TGTGCCAGCAGTTCCTCCGCCCTACGGTACGAGCAGTACTTC
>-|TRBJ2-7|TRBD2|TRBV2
CASISGLAGAGQYF
TGTGCCAGCATTTCTGGGCTAGCGGGAGCCGGGCAGTACTTC
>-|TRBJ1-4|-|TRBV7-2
CASSLRTPRLATNEKLFF
TGTGCCAGCAGCCTCCGGACACCTAGACTTGCAACTAATGAAAAACTGTTTTTT
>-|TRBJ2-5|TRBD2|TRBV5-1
CASSAGVAGGRETQYF
TGCGCCAGCAGCGCCGGGGTAGCGGGAGGGAGAGAGACCCAGTACTTC
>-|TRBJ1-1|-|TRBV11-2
CASSPPTTMNTEAFF
TGTGCCAGCAGCCCGCCGACAACAATGAACACTGAAGCTTTCTTT
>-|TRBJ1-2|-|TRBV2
CASSLLQGFGYTF
TGTGCCAGCAGTCTACTACAGGGTTTCGGCTACACCTTC
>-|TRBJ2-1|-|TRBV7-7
CASSPDRYNEQFF
TGTGCTAGCAGCCCTGACAGATACAATGAGCAGTTCTTC
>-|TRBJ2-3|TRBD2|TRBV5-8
CASSGTSGVRTDTQYF
TGTGCCAGCAGCGGGACTAGCGGGGTCCGCACAGATACGCAGTATTTT
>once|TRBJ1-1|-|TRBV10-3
CAISGRGGTEAFF
TGTGCCATCAGTGGACGGGGAGGGACTGAAGCTTTCTTT